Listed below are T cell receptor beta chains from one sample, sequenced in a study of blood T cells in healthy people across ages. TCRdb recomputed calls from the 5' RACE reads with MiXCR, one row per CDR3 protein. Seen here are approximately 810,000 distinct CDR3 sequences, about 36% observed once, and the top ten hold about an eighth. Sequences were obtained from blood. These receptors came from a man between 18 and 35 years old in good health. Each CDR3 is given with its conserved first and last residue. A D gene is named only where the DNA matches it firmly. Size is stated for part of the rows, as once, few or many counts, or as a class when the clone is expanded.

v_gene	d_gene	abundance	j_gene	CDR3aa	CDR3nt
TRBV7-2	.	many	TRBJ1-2	CASSLRGGGPFSGYTF	TGTGCCAGCAGCTTACGGGGGGGCGGACCCTTCAGTGGCTACACCTTC
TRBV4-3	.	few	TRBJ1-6	CASSQDGGNSPLHF	TGCGCCAGCAGCCAAGATGGGGGGAATTCACCCCTCCACTTT
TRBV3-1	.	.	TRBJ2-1	CASSLQGSTVDEQFF	TGTGCCAGCAGCCTACAGGGTTCTACGGTTGATGAGCAGTTCTTC
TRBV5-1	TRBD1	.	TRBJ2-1	CASSLAATGAYNEQFF	TGCGCCAGCAGCTTGGCGGCGACAGGGGCCTACAATGAGCAGTTCTTC
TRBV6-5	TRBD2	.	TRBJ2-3	CASSYTSGRATDTQYF	TGTGCCAGCAGTTACACTAGCGGGAGGGCAACAGATACGCAGTATTTT
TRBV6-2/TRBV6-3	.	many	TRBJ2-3	CASAGADTQYF	TGTGCCAGCGCCGGGGCGGATACGCAGTATTTT
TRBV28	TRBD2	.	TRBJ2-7	CASSSPGEGAYEQYF	TGTGCCAGCAGTTCCCCCGGGGAGGGCGCCTACGAGCAGTACTTC
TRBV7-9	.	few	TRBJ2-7	CASSPPRTYEQYF	TGTGCCAGCAGCCCCCCGAGGACCTACGAGCAGTACTTC
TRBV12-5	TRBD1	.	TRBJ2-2	CASGTGTGIGELFF	TGTGCTAGTGGAACAGGGACAGGGATAGGGGAGCTGTTTTTT
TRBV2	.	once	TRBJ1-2	CASSGEAGTYGYTF	TGTGCCAGCAGTGGGGAGGCAGGCACCTATGGCTACACCTTC
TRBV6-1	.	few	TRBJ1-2	CASSRKEAFNYGYTF	TGTGCCAGCAGCCGAAAAGAGGCCTTTAACTATGGCTACACCTTC
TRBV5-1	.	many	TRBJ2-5	CASSLEGQETQYF	TGCGCCAGCAGCTTGGAGGGACAAGAGACCCAGTACTTC
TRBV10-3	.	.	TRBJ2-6	CAVSESARESSGANVLTF	TGTGCCGTCAGTGAGTCAGCCAGGGAAAGCTCTGGGGCCAACGTCCTGACTTTC
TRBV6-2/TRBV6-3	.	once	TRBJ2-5	CASPLPGRGSETQYF	TGTGCCAGCCCCCTCCCGGGACGGGGTTCGGAGACCCAGTACTTC
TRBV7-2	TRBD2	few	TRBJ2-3	CASSLAPGLAGAETQYF	TGTGCCAGCAGCTTAGCTCCGGGACTAGCGGGGGCCGAAACGCAGTATTTT
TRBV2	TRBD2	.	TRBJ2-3	CASEGRLARNTQYF	TGTGCCAGCGAGGGGCGACTAGCTAGAAATACGCAGTATTTT
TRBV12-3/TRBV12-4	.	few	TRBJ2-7	CASSRTGLGGDEQYF	TGTGCCAGCAGCAGGACAGGCCTAGGAGGGGACGAGCAGTACTTC
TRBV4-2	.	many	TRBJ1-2	CASSQGQGLEGYTF	TGTGCCAGCAGCCAAGGGCAGGGCCTGGAGGGCTACACCTTC
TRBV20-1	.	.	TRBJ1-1	CSAREPFGAEAFF	TGCAGTGCTAGGGAGCCCTTCGGCGCTGAAGCTTTCTTT
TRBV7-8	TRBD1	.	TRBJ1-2	CASSFGQGARDYGYTF	TGTGCCAGCAGCTTCGGACAGGGGGCGCGGGACTATGGCTACACCTTC
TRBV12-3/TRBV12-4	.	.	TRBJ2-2	CASSSGQTNTGELFF	TGTGCCAGCAGTTCCGGACAGACGAACACCGGGGAGCTGTTTTTT
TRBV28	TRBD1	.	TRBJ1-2	CASSLVRTGGPYGYTF	TGTGCCAGCAGTTTGGTACGGACAGGGGGGCCCTATGGCTACACCTTC
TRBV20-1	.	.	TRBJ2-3	CSARRTSTDTQYF	TGCAGTGCTAGGAGGACTAGCACAGATACGCAGTATTTT
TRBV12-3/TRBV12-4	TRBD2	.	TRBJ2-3	CASSLAGGTDAQYF	TGTGCCAGCAGCCTAGCGGGGGGCACAGATGCGCAGTATTTT
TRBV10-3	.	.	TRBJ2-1	CATGTNYNEQFF	TGTGCCACCGGGACAAACTACAATGAGCAGTTCTTC
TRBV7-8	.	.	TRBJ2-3	CAPGGTDTQYF	TGTGCCCCGGGCGGTACAGATACGCAGTATTTT
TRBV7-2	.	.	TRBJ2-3	CASSPLCTDTQYF	TGTGCCAGCAGCCCCCTCTGCACAGATACGCAGTATTTT
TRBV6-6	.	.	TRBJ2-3	CASTPTSRVSTDTQYF	TGTGCCAGCACTCCCACTTCGCGGGTGTCCACAGATACGCAGTATTTT
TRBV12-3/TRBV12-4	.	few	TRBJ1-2	CASSSLRDQGGYGYTF	TGTGCCAGCAGCTCCCTAAGGGATCAGGGAGGGTATGGCTACACCTTC
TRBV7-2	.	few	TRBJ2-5	CASMDWETQYF	TGTGCCAGCATGGACTGGGAGACCCAGTACTTC
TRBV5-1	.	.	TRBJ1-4	CASSLGAGYEKLFF	TGCGCCAGCAGCTTGGGGGCAGGGTACGAAAAACTGTTTTTT
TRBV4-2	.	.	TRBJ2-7	CASSHATRRVYNEQYF	TGTGCCAGCAGCCATGCTACTAGGAGAGTTTACAATGAGCAGTACTTC
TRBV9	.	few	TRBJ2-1	CASSVWGDPPNSYNEQFF	TGTGCCAGCAGCGTTTGGGGGGACCCACCCAACTCCTACAATGAGCAGTTCTTC
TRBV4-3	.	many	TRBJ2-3	CASSSESFSTDTQYF	TGCGCCAGCAGCTCAGAAAGTTTTAGCACAGATACGCAGTATTTT
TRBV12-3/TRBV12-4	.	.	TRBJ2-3	CASKARDTSTDTQYF	TGTGCCAGCAAAGCCCGGGACACAAGCACAGATACGCAGTATTTT
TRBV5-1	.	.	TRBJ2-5	CASSLAFGGETQYF	TGCGCCAGCAGCTTGGCCTTCGGGGGTGAGACCCAGTACTTC
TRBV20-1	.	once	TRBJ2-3	CSANGIRQRSTDTQYF	TGCAGTGCTAATGGGATACGGCAGCGAAGCACAGATACGCAGTATTTT
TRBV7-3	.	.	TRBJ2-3	CASSLHGGLLSDTQYF	TGTGCCAGCAGCTTACATGGGGGGCTATTGTCAGATACGCAGTATTTT
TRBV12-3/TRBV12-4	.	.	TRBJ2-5	CASSFANPQETQYF	TGTGCCAGCAGTTTCGCGAACCCACAAGAGACCCAGTACTTC
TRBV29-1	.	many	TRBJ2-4	CSVLPGLAKNIQYF	TGCAGCGTTCTTCCGGGACTAGCCAAAAACATTCAGTACTTC